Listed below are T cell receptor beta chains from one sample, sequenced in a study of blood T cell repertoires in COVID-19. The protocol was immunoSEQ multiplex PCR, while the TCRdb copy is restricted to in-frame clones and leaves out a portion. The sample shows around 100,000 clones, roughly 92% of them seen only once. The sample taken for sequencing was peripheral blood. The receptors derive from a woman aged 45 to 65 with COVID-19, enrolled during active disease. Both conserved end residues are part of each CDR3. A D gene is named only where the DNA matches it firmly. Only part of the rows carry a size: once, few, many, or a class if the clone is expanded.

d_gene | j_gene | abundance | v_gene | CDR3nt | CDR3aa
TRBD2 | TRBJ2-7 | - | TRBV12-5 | TGTGCTAGTGGTTTGGTACCACGAGCGGGGGGCCTCTACGAGCAGTACTTC | CASGLVPRAGGLYEQYF
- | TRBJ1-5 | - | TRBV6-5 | TGTGCCAGCAGTCGGACAGCGAGCAATCAGCCCCAGCATTTT | CASSRTASNQPQHF
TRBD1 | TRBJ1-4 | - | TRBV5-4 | TGTGCCAGCAGCTTGGGAGGACAGGGGGGTTCGAGGGAAAAACTGTTTTTT | CASSLGGQGGSREKLFF
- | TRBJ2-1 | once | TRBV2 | TGTGCCAGCAGCACCGGACAACTCAATGAGCAGTTCTTC | CASSTGQLNEQFF
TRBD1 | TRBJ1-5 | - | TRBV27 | TGTGCCAGCCGACAGGGACCCAATCAGCCCCAGCATTTT | CASRQGPNQPQHF
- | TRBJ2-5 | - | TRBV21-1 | TGTGCCAGCAGCACACGCGTTTTAGCGGGGGGACAAGAGACCCAGTACTTC | CASSTRVLAGGQETQYF
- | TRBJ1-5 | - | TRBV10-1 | TGCGCCAGCAGTGATGCAGGGAATCAGCCCCAGCATTTT | CASSDAGNQPQHF
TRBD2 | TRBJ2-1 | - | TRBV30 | TGTGCCTGGAGTGTCGGGACTAGTGGCAATGAGCAGTTCTTC | CAWSVGTSGNEQFF
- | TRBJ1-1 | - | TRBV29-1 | TGCAGCGCCTGTCGGCAGGCGAACACTGAAGCTTTCTTT | CSACRQANTEAFF
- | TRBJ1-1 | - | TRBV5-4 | TGTGCCAGCAGCTTGGAGGAGGGAGGCTTCATGAACACTGAAGCTTTCTTT | CASSLEEGGFMNTEAFF
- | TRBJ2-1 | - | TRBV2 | TGTGCCAGCAGAGCTGACACGAACAATGAGCAGTTCTTC | CASRADTNNEQFF
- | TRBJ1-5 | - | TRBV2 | TGTGCCAGCAGTGAGGCAGGTAGGATTGGTCAGCCCCAGCATTTT | CASSEAGRIGQPQHF
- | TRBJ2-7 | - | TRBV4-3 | TGCGCCAGCAGCCAAGACGTGTTTTACGAGCAGTACTTC | CASSQDVFYEQYF
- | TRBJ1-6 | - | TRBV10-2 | TGCGCCAGTGCGGGGGGAATAAATTCACCCCTCCACTTT | CASAGGINSPLHF
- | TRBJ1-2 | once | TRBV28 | TGTGCCAGCAGTTCAGGGGTCGCGAACTATGGCTACACCTTC | CASSSGVANYGYTF
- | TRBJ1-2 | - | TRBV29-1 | TGCAGCGTTGAAAGGTGGAGGGCGAATGGCTACACCTTC | CSVERWRANGYTF
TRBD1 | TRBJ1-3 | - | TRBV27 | TGTGCCAGCAGGACAACAGGGGGCTCTGGAAACACCATATATTTT | CASRTTGGSGNTIYF
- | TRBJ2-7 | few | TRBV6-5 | TGTGCCAGCAGGGCAGGGGAAAGCTCCTACGAGCAGTACTTC | CASRAGESSYEQYF